In its sample, the clone carrying this T cell receptor (beta chain) was seen many times. This record belongs to a study of CD8+CD57+ T cells in acquired aplastic anemia. Genomic DNA, the template, was used for profiling of the TCR beta VDJ and CDR3. From the reads, TCRdb called clonotypes with MiXCR, one entry per CDR3 protein. The sample lists fewer than 200,000 distinct CDR3 sequences, 71% occurring once. Sequencing involved patients with CD8+CD57+ cell expansion previously shown by flow cytometry. The CDR3 loop spans 15 amino acids. The germline CDR1 and CDR2 sequences are MDHEN and SYDVKM. Trimming shortened V by 7 bases and J by 5 bases, and 20 bases separated the two germline ends.

The V call is TRBV28, the J call TRBJ2-5; D gene uncertain. The TCR sequence derives from a human donor with aplastic anemia. Sequenced: sorted CD4+, CD8+, or CD8+CD57+ T cells (not recorded which) from PBMCs. The CDR3 here is CASTITPEGQETQYF. As DNA, the CDR3 is TGTGCCAGCACCATCACCCCAGAAGGTCAGGAGACCCAGTACTTC.